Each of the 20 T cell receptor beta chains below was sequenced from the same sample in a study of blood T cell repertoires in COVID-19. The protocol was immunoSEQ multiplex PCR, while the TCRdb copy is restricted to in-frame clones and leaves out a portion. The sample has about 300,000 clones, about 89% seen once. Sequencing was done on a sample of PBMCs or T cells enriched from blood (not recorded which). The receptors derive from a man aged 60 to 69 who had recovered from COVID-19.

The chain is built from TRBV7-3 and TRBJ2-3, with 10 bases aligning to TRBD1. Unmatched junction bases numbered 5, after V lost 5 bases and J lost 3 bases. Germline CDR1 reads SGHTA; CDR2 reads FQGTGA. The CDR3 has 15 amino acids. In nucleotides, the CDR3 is TGTGCCAGCAGCGCTTGGGACAGGGGAACAGATACGCAGTATTTT. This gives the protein CASSAWDRGTDTQYF.

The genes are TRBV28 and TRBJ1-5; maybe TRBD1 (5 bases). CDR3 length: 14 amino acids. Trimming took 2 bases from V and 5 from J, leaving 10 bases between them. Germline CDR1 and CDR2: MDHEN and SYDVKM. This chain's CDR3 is CASSLIAGYQPQHF. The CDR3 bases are TGTGCCAGCAGTTTAATAGCAGGGTATCAGCCCCAGCATTTT.

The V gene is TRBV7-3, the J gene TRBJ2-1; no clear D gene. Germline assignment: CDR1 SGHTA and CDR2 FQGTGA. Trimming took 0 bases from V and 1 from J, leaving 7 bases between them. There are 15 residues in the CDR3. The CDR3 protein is CASSLTPGSYNEQFF. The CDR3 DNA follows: TGTGCCAGCAGCTTAACGCCAGGTTCCTACAATGAGCAGTTCTTC.

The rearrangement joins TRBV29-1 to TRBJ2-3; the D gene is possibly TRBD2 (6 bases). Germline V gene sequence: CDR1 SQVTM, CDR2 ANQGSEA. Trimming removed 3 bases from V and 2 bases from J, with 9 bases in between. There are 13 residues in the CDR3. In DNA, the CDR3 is TGCAGCGTTGATACTAGCTCCACAGATACGCAGTATTTT. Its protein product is CSVDTSSTDTQYF.

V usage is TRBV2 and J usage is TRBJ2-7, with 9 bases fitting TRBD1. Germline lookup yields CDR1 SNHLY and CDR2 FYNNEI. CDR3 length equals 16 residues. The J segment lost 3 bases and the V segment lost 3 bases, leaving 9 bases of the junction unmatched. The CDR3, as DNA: TGTGCCAGCAGTGATAACCCGGACAGGGGCCTCTACGAGCAGTACTTC. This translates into CASSDNPDRGLYEQYF.

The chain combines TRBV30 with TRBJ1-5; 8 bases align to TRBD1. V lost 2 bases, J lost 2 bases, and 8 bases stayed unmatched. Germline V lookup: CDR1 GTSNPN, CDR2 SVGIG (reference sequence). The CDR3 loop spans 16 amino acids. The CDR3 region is CAWSSLQGGGNQPQHF. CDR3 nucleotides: TGTGCCTGGAGTTCGTTACAGGGGGGAGGCAATCAGCCCCAGCATTTT.

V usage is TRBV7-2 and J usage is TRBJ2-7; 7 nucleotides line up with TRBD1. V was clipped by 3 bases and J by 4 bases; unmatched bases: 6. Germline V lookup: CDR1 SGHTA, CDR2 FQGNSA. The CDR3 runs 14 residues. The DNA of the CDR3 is TGTGCCAGCAGCTTTCAGGGGGTCTCTTACGAGCAGTACTTC. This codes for CASSFQGVSYEQYF.

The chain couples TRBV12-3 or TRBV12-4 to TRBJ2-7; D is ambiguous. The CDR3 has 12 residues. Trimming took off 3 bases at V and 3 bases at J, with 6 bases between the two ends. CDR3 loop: CASSLGSYEQYF. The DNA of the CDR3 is TGTGCCAGCAGTTTGGGCAGCTACGAGCAGTACTTC.

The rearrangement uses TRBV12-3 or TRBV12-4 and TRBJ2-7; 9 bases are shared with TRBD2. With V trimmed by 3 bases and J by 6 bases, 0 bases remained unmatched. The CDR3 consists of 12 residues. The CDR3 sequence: CASSLRGGEQYF. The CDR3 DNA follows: TGTGCCAGCAGTTTGCGGGGGGGCGAGCAGTACTTC.

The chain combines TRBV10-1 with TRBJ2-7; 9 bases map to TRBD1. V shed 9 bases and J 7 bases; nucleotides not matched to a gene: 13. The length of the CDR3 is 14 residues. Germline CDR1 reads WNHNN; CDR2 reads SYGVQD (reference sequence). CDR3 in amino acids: CARRPGQGSGEQYF. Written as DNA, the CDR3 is TGCGCCAGACGACCGGGACAGGGTTCTGGAGAGCAGTACTTC.

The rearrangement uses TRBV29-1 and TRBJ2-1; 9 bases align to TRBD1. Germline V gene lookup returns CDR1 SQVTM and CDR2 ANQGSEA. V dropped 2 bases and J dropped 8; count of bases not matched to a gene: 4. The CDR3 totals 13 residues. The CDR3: CSVEWGQGYEQFF. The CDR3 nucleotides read TGCAGCGTTGAATGGGGACAGGGTTATGAGCAGTTCTTC.

CDR3 nucleotides: TGTGCCAGCAGTTCGGGTATTGAGACCCAGTACTTC. The encoded protein is CASSSGIETQYF. V gene TRBV28 combines with J gene TRBJ2-5; the D is unclear. From germline, CDR1 is MDHEN and CDR2 SYDVKM. This CDR3 is 12 amino acids long. Between the trimmed V and J ends, which lost 4 bases and 5 bases, there was a span of 8 bases. The full variable domain, in which reference TRBV28 and TRBJ2-5 provide the parts outside the CDR3, is DVKVTQSSRYLVKRTGEKVFLECVQDMDHENMFWYRQDPGLGLRLIYFSYDVKMKEKGDIPEGYSVSREKKERFSLILESASTNQTSMYLCASSSGIETQYFGPGTRLLVL.

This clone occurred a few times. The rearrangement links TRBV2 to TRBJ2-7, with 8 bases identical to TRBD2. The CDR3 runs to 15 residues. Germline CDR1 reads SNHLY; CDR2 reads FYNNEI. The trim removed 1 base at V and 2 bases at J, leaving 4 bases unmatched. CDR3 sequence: CASSEGSGRPYEQYF. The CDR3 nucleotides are TGTGCCAGCAGTGAAGGGAGCGGGAGACCCTACGAGCAGTACTTC.

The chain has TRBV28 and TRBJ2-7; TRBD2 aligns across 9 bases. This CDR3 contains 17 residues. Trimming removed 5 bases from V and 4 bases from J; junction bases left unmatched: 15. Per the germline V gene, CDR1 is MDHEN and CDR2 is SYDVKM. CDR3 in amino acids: CASSIPASGVLLYEQYF. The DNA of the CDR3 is TGTGCCAGCAGTATCCCCGCTAGCGGGGTCCTCTTGTACGAGCAGTACTTC.

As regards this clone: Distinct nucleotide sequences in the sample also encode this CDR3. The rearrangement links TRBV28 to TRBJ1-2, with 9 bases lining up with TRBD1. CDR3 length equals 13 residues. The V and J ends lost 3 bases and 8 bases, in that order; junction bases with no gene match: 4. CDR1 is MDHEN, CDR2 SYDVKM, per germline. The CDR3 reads CASSLGQGEGYTF. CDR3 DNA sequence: TGTGCCAGCAGTTTGGGACAGGGCGAGGGCTACACCTTC.

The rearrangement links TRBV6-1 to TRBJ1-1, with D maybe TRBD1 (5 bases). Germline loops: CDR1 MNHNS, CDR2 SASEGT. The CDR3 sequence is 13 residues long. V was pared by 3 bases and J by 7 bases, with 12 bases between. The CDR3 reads CASSEEGRDEAFF. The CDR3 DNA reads TGTGCCAGCAGTGAGGAGGGACGGGATGAAGCTTTCTTT.

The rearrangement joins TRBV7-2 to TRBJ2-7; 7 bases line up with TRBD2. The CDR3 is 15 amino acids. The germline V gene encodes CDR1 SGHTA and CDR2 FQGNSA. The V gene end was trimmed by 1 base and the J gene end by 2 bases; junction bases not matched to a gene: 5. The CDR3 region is CASSLGGGGPYEQYF. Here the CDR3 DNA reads TGTGCCAGCAGCTTAGGGGGGGGAGGGCCCTACGAGCAGTACTTC.

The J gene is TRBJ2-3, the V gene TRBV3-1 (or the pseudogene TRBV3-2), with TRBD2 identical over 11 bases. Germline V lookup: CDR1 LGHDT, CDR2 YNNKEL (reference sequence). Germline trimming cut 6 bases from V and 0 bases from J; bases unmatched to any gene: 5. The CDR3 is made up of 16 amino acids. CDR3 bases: TGTGCCAGCAGTCAGACTAGCGGGGTTAGCACAGATACGCAGTATTTT. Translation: CASSQTSGVSTDTQYF.

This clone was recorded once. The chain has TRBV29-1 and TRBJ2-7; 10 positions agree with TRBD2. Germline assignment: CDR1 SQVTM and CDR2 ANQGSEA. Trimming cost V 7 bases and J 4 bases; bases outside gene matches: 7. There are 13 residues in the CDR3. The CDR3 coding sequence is TGCAGCGCCCAGGGTAGCGGGGGGTACGAGCAGTACTTC. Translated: CSAQGSGGYEQYF.

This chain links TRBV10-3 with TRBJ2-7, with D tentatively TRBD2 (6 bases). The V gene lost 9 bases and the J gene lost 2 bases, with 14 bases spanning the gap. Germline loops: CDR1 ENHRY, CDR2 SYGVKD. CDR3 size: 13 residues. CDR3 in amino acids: CAIAGEETYEQYF. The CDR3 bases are TGTGCCATTGCCGGGGAGGAAACCTACGAGCAGTACTTC.